This TCR beta chain comes out of a study of Tregs in tolerant kidney transplant recipients. Study details: Mixed chimerism was transient after nonmyeloablative marrow transplants from related graft donors.

Study-level results: Biological reproducibility was not directly addressed, but technical replication error appeared minimal.

Sequencing used immunoSEQ multiplex PCR; TCRdb keeps in-frame clones, though not all of them. The sample consists of just under 65,000 clones, approximately 98% of them appearing once. CDR1 is KGHSH and CDR2 is LQKENI in the germline V gene. The CDR3 contains 14 residues. With V trimmed by 5 bases and J by 1 base, 2 bases remained unmatched. A note on this clone: Antigen: not known.

The sample here was Tregs from blood, taken before the transplant. The sequence was obtained from a human donor who received a combined kidney and bone marrow transplant. The genes are TRBV18 and TRBJ1-5; 7 bases align to TRBD1. The CDR3 region has the DNA TGTGCCAGCTCAAAGACAGGGAGCAATCAGCCCCAGCATTTT. It is translated as CASSKTGSNQPQHF.